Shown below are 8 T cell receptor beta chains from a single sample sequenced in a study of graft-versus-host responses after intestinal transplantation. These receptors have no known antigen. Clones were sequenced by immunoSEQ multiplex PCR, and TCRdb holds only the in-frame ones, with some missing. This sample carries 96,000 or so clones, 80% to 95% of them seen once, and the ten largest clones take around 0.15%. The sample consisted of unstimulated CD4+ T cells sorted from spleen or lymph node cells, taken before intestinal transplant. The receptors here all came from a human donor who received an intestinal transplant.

The CDR3 protein is CASSEGTGGHQPQHF. The CDR3 DNA reads TGTGCCAGCAGTGAAGGGACAGGGGGCCATCAGCCCCAGCATTTT. J is TRBJ1-5 and V is TRBV2; 11 bases match TRBD1. Trimming cost V 1 base and J 5 bases; bases outside gene matches: 1. The CDR3 totals 15 residues. The V gene's germline CDR1 is SNHLY and CDR2 FYNNEI.

In DNA, the CDR3 is TGTGCCAGCAGACCTCCGACAGGGAGCGGATACGAGCAGTACTTC. Protein sequence: CASRPPTGSGYEQYF. The rearrangement links TRBV6-6 to TRBJ2-7, with 7 bases matching TRBD1. Germline V gene sequence: CDR1 MNHNY, CDR2 SVGAGI (reference sequence). J lost 4 bases, V lost 6 bases, and 12 bases had no gene match. The CDR3 sequence is 15 residues long.

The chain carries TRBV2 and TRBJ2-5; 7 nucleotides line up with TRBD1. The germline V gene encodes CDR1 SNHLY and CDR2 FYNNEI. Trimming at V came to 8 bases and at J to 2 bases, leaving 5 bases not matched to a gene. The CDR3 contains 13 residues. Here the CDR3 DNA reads TGTGCCAGCGAAATGGGACAGCAAGAGACCCAGTACTTC. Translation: CASEMGQQETQYF.

DNA for the CDR3: TGCGCCAGCAGTTTAGCCTCCTACGAGCAGTACTTC. It specifies CASSLASYEQYF. The chain has TRBV5-1 and TRBJ2-7; D ambiguous. The V end lost 5 bases, the J end lost 0 bases, and 6 bases lay between the germline ends. CDR1 is SGHRS and CDR2 is YFSETQ in the germline V gene. CDR3 length equals 12 residues.

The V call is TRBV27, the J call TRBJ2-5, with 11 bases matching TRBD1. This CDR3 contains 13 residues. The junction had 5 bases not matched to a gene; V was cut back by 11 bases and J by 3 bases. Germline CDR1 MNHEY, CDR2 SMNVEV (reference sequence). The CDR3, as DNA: TGTGCCTCCAAGGGACAGGGGGAAGAGACCCAGTACTTC. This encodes CASKGQGEETQYF.

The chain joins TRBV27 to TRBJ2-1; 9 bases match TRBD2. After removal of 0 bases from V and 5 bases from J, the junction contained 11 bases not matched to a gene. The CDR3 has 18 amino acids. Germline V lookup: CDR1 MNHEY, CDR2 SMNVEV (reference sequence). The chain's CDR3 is CASSLSIGLASPNNEQFF. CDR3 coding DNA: TGTGCCAGCAGTTTATCGATTGGACTAGCGTCACCTAACAATGAGCAGTTCTTC.

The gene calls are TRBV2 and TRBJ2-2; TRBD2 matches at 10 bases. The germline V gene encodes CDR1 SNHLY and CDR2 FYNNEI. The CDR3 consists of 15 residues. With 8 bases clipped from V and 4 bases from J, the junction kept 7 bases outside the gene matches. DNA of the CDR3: TGTGCCAGCGACCTAGCGGGAGTTCGCACCGGGGAGCTGTTTTTT. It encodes CASDLAGVRTGELFF.

The CDR3 bases are TGTGCCAGCAGCCGTCAAGGGGGGGCTAACGGGGAGCTGTTTTTT. Its translation: CASSRQGGANGELFF. The chain links TRBV7-2 to TRBJ2-2, with D possibly matching TRBD2 (7 bases). This CDR3 comprises 15 residues. The V and J ends lost 5 bases and 7 bases respectively, with 17 bases between them. Germline assignment: CDR1 SGHTA and CDR2 FQGNSA.